This TCR beta chain was found in a study of cytomegalovirus exposure and HLA in healthy donors. Only in-frame clones appear in the TCRdb table, and some are missing; sequencing was by immunoSEQ multiplex PCR. The sample shows about 98,000 clones, around nine tenths of them seen only once. The CDR3 runs 15 residues. From germline, CDR1 is SGHRS and CDR2 YFSETQ. Trimming took off 2 bases at V and 0 bases at J, with 10 bases between the two ends. This clone was counted a single time. The sample carries other DNA sequences with the same CDR3. The J gene is TRBJ2-3, the V gene TRBV5-1, with D unresolved. This receptor was taken from a woman under 40 in good health and CMV-seronegative. Sequenced sample: PBMCs. The CDR3 region has the DNA TGCGCCAGCAGCTTAAGAGGAGTCAGCACAGATACGCAGTATTTT. This translates into CASSLRGVSTDTQYF.